The rows below give T cell receptor beta chains drawn from one sample of a study of siplizumab effects on memory and regulatory T cells. Assay: immunoSEQ multiplex PCR; the TCRdb copy retains only in-frame clones and omits some. This table holds 80,000 to 130,000 clones, 94% found once. What was sequenced was Tregs sorted from blood. Receptors originate from a human donor in good health. CDR3s include the opening cysteine and the closing phenylalanine or tryptophan. The order of the fields is D gene, J gene, clone size, V gene, CDR3 DNA, CDR3 protein. D genes are given only for firm matches. Clone size is given for some rows only: seen once, a few or many times, or a class if the clone is expanded.

TRBD1	TRBJ2-2	once	TRBV19	TGTGCCAGTAGTGGACAGGGGCCCCTGAACACCGGGGAGCTGTTTTTT	CASSGQGPLNTGELFF
-	TRBJ2-1	-	TRBV12-5	TGTGCTAGTGGTTTGGTATCGGGCAGGGGCCGGGATGAGCAGTTCTTC	CASGLVSGRGRDEQFF
-	TRBJ2-5	-	TRBV28	TGTGCCAGCAGTTTAGGGCCAGGGCAAGAGACCCAGTACTTC	CASSLGPGQETQYF
-	TRBJ2-7	-	TRBV28	TGTGCCCACAAGGCCCGGGGTAAGAACGAGCAGTACTTC	CAHKARGKNEQYF
TRBD2	TRBJ2-1	-	TRBV5-1	TGCGCCAGCAGCTTGGAGGGACTAGGCCTCCATGAGCAGTTCTTC	CASSLEGLGLHEQFF
-	TRBJ1-2	-	TRBV9	TGTGCCAGCAGCGCTACAGGGAACGATGTAGGTATTGGCTACACCTTC	CASSATGNDVGIGYTF
-	TRBJ2-7	once	TRBV30	TGTGCCTCGGCCTCAGGGGCCTACGAGCAGTACTTC	CASASGAYEQYF
-	TRBJ1-4	-	TRBV28	TGTGCCAGCATCGGGGTCGGAGAAAAACTGTTTTTT	CASIGVGEKLFF
-	TRBJ1-3	-	TRBV6-6	TGTGCCAGCAGTTACGCCAGTAACTCTGGAAACACCATATATTTT	CASSYASNSGNTIYF
TRBD2	TRBJ2-1	-	TRBV11-2	TGTGCCAGCAGCCGGCGGGAGGTGGCCAATGAGCAGTTCTTC	CASSRREVANEQFF
TRBD2	TRBJ2-2	-	TRBV5-1	TGCGCCAGCAGCTCGGGCCTAGCGGGATTCACCGGGGAGCTGTTTTTT	CASSSGLAGFTGELFF
-	TRBJ1-1	-	TRBV7-9	TGTGCCAGCAGCTTCTTCGGCGGCACTGAAGCTTTCTTT	CASSFFGGTEAFF
TRBD2	TRBJ2-3	-	TRBV7-9	TGTGCCAGCCGGTCCTGGGCGGGAGCAGATACGCAGTATTTT	CASRSWAGADTQYF
TRBD1	TRBJ2-7	-	TRBV6-6	TGTGCCAGCAGTTACCGGACAGGGGACAACGAGCAGTACTTC	CASSYRTGDNEQYF
-	TRBJ2-3	-	TRBV9	TGTGCCAGCAAACCAGGGCTGAGCACAGATACGCAGTATTTT	CASKPGLSTDTQYF
-	TRBJ2-7	-	TRBV6-1	TGTGCCAGCAGTGAAATCCAACCGGGAGAGGTAGGATTCTACGAGCAGTACTTC	CASSEIQPGEVGFYEQYF